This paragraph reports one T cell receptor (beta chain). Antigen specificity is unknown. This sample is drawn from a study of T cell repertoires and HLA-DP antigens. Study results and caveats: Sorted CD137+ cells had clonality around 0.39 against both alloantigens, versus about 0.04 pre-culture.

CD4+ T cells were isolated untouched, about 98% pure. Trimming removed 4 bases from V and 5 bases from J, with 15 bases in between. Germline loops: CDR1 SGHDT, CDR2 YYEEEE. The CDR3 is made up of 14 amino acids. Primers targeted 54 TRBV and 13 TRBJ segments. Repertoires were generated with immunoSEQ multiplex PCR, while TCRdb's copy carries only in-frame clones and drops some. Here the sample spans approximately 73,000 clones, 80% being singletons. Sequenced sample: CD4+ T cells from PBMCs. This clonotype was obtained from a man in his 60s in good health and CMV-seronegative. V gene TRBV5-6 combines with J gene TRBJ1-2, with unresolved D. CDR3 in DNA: TGTGCCAGCAGCCCCCGGAAGGGCCAATATGGCTACACCTTC. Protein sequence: CASSPRKGQYGYTF.